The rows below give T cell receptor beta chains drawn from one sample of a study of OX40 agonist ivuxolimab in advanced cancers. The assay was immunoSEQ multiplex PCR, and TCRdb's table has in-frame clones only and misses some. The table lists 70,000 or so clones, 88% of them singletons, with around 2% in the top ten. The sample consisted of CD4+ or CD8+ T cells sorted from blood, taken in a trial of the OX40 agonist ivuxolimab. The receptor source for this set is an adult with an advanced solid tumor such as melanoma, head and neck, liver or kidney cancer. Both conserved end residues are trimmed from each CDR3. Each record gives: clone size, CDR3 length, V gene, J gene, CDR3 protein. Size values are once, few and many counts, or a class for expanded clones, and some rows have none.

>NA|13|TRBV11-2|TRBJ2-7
ASSLDRTGVYEQY
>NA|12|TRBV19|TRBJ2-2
ASSSDANTGELF
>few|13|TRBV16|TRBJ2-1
ASSQSRGGRNEQF
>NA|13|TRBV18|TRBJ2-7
ASSPNRDSSYEQY
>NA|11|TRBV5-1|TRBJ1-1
ASSLGVATEAF
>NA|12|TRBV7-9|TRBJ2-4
ASSLTFAKNIQY
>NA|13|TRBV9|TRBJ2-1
ASSEGQSSYNEQF
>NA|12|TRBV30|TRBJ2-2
AWKGLRDSGELF
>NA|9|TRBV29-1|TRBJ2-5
SVEEGRVQY
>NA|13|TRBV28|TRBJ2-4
ASRVGGGSQNIQY
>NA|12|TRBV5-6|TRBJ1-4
ASSLEDGAEKLF
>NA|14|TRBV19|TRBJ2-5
ASSPLDRALGETQY
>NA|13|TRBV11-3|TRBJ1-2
ASSLNRIGNYGYT
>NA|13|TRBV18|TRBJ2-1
ASSPGLAGSGEQF
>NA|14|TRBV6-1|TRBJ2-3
ASSGPGLASTDTQY
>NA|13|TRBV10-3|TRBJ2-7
AISEGGAGGDEQY
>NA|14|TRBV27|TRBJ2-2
ASSLYGSGGTGELF
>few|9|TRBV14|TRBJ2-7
ASSHAYEQY
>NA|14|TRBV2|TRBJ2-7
ASTPRQGSSSYEQY
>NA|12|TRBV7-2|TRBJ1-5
ASSHRDSNQPQH
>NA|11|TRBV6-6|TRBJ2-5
ASSTGLQETQY
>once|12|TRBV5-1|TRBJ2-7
ASRVGTSGARGY
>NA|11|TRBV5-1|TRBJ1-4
ASSLEVGEKLF
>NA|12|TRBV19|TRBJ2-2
ASSIGPNTGELF
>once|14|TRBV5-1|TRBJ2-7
ASSLGAGQGDNEQY
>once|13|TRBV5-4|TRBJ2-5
ASSSRLAGVETQY
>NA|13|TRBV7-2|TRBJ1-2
ASRPRAGDNYGYT
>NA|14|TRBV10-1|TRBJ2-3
ASSDPGPPTPDTQY
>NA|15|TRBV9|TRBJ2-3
ASSRATSGKATDTQY
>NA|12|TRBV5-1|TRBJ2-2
ASSLSEQHGELF
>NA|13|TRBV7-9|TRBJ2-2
ASSLTGGRTGELF
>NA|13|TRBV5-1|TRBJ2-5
ASFQGTSDGETQY
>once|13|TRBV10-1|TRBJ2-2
ASSDGALSTGELF
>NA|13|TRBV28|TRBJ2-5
ASTLGGPGSETQY
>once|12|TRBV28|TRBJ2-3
ASSVPGHTDTQY
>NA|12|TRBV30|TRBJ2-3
AWSEGNGGDTQY
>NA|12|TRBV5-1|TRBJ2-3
ASSFGLAGDTQY
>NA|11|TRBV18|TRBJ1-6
ASSSSYNSPLH
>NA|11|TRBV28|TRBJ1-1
ASTSGWRLEAF
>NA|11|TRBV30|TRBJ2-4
AWSVGQPNIQY